These 18 T cell receptor beta chains share one sample of origin, sequenced in a study of blood T cell repertoires in COVID-19. Assay used: immunoSEQ multiplex PCR; TCRdb lists only in-frame clones, some missing. The sample records a few hundred thousand clones, 70% to 90% being singletons. Sequencing input: PBMCs or T cells enriched from blood (not recorded which). The receptors were sampled from an older woman who had recovered from COVID-19.

This chain connects TRBV6-5 to TRBJ1-5; possibly TRBD1 for D (5 bases). The germline V and J ends were trimmed by 2 bases and 7 bases, with 15 bases remaining between them. There are 15 residues in the CDR3. Germline CDR1 is MNHEY and CDR2 is SVGAGI. The CDR3: CASSYGSGQGQPQHF. The CDR3, as DNA: TGTGCCAGCAGTTACGGTTCAGGGCAAGGACAGCCCCAGCATTTT.

This clone occurred once. The J gene is TRBJ1-2, the V gene TRBV7-2; 7 bases line up with TRBD1. CDR1 is SGHTA and CDR2 is FQGNSA in the germline V gene. The J segment lost 4 bases and the V segment lost 5 bases, leaving 10 bases of the junction unmatched. The CDR3 length is 15 residues. CDR3 bases: TGTGCCAGCAGCCAATACAGGGGATATAGCTATGGCTACACCTTC. Translation gives CASSQYRGYSYGYTF. Supplemented by reference TRBV7-2 and TRBJ1-2, the full variable domain reads GAGVSQSPSNKVTEKGKDVELRCDPISGHTALYWYRQSLGQGLEFLIYFQGNSAPDKSGLPSDRFSAERTGGSVSTLTIQRTQQEDSAVYLCASSQYRGYSYGYTFGSGTRLTVV.

The CDR3 coding sequence is TGTGCCATCAGTGACCCGGCGGGTGGATATCAGCCCCAGCATTTT. It is translated as CAISDPAGGYQPQHF. The chain carries TRBV10-3 and TRBJ1-5; D not resolved. The V gene's germline CDR1 is ENHRY and CDR2 SYGVKD. With 3 bases removed from V and 5 bases from J, the gap between germline ends came to 14 bases. The CDR3 consists of 15 residues.

This sequence joins TRBV10-1 and TRBJ2-1; TRBD1 matches 9 bases. CDR3 length: 15 residues. Unmatched junction bases numbered 10, after V lost 3 bases and J lost 10 bases. The V gene's germline CDR1 is WNHNN and CDR2 SYGVQD (reference sequence). CDR3 DNA sequence: TGCGCCAGCAGTGAATTAGGACAGGGGCCTTACGAGCAGTTCTTC. Translation gives CASSELGQGPYEQFF.

The rearrangement joins TRBV6-1 to TRBJ1-2; D is uncertain. CDR3 length: 15 residues. Trimming left V 1 base short and J 4 bases short, with 13 bases between. The germline gives CDR1 MNHNS, CDR2 SASEGT. This chain's CDR3 is CASSEEAQLVYGYTF. The CDR3 coding sequence is TGTGCCAGCAGTGAAGAAGCCCAGCTAGTCTATGGCTACACCTTC.

The chain joins TRBV30 to TRBJ1-2, with 7 bases aligning to TRBD1. The CDR3 covers 13 residues. Germline V lookup: CDR1 GTSNPN, CDR2 SVGIG (reference sequence). J was trimmed by 2 bases and V by 5 bases; bases with no gene match: 5. The CDR3 DNA follows: TGTGCCTGGGACAGGGCGATCAACTATGGCTACACCTTC. Its translation is CAWDRAINYGYTF.

The V call is TRBV23-1, the J call TRBJ2-7; the match to TRBD1 covers 7 bases. TRBV23-1 is classed as an ORF, of uncertain function. The CDR3 has 15 amino acids. The ends lost 0 bases at V and 2 bases at J; junction bases unmatched: 4. CDR3 loop: CASSQSGTDPYEQYV. The CDR3 DNA follows: TGCGCCAGCAGTCAATCGGGGACAGATCCCTACGAGCAGTACGTC.

This chain uses TRBV7-2 with TRBJ1-6, with a possible D match to TRBD1 (6 bases). The germline CDR1 and CDR2 sequences are SGHTA and FQGNSA. This CDR3 contains 15 residues. V was pared by 1 base and J by 7 bases, with 11 bases between. The CDR3 protein is CASSLGQAKNSPLHF. CDR3 DNA sequence: TGTGCCAGCAGCTTAGGACAGGCAAAAAATTCACCCCTCCACTTT.

The rearrangement joins TRBV5-5 to TRBJ1-2, with a weak D call TRBD1 (5 bases). The V end lost 0 bases, the J end lost 5 bases, and 14 bases lay between the germline ends. The germline CDR1 and CDR2 sequences are SGHKS and YYEKEE (reference sequence). The CDR3 is 15 residues long. Here the CDR3 reads CASSLASKGAYGYTF. The CDR3, as DNA: TGTGCCAGCAGCTTGGCCTCGAAAGGGGCTTATGGCTACACCTTC.

V usage is TRBV7-7 and J usage is TRBJ2-5; D not certain. CDR1 SSHAT and CDR2 FNYEAQ come from the germline V gene (reference sequence). The length of the CDR3 is 13 residues. Deletions cut 5 bases from V and 5 bases from J, with 12 bases between. The CDR3 DNA is TGTGCCAGCAGCACGGTCCCTCGGGAGACCCAGTACTTC. Its protein is CASSTVPRETQYF.

The chain combines TRBV18 with TRBJ1-2; 8 bases match TRBD1. Losses at the gene ends were 3 bases for V and 4 bases for J; bases not matched to a gene: 7. CDR1 is KGHSH, CDR2 LQKENI, per germline. The length of the CDR3 is 15 residues. Here the CDR3 reads CASSPTGGGLYGYTF. DNA of the CDR3: TGTGCCAGCTCACCTACAGGGGGGGGACTCTATGGCTACACCTTC.

This rearrangement joins TRBV15 to TRBJ1-4, with 9 nucleotides matching TRBD1. Trimming removed 7 bases from V and 8 bases from J; junction bases left unmatched: 8. The CDR3 loop spans 14 amino acids. Germline CDR1 is LNHNV and CDR2 is YYDKDF (reference sequence). The CDR3 region has the DNA TGTGCCACCACCCCGGGACAGGGATACGAAAAACTGTTTTTT. Protein sequence: CATTPGQGYEKLFF.

V usage is TRBV10-3 and J usage is TRBJ1-1; D is uncertain. Trimming pared 2 bases from V and 8 bases from J, leaving 9 bases between. CDR3 length equals 12 residues. Germline V gene sequence: CDR1 ENHRY, CDR2 SYGVKD. CDR3 amino acids: CAISEVNLEAFF. CDR3 nucleotide sequence: TGTGCCATCAGTGAGGTAAACCTAGAAGCTTTCTTT.

V is TRBV2 and J is TRBJ2-7, with D possibly matching TRBD1 (6 bases). The CDR3 totals 14 residues. The germline V gene encodes CDR1 SNHLY and CDR2 FYNNEI. V was trimmed by 7 bases and J by 0 bases, leaving 13 bases between them. CDR3 region: CASIGDIFSYEQYF. CDR3 nucleotides: TGTGCCAGCATAGGGGACATCTTCTCCTACGAGCAGTACTTC.

The chain has TRBV7-9 and TRBJ2-2; TRBD2 matches at 9 bases. This CDR3 contains 16 residues. Germline-derived CDR1 and CDR2 are SEHNR and FQNEAQ (reference sequence). V was pared by 7 bases and J by 2 bases, with 8 bases of the junction left unmatched. The DNA of the CDR3 is TGTGCCAGCATCGACAAGCGGGGGGCCAACACCGGGGAGCTGTTTTTT. Its protein product is CASIDKRGANTGELFF.

A single count supports this clone. The chain couples TRBV7-9 to TRBJ1-4, with unresolved D. The CDR3 runs 14 residues. V was cut by 3 bases and J by 6 bases, with 11 bases left in between. Germline-derived CDR1 and CDR2 are SEHNR and FQNEAQ (reference sequence). Written as DNA, the CDR3 is TGTGCCAGCAGCTTCGGGAGTATCGATGAAAAACTGTTTTTT. It is translated as CASSFGSIDEKLFF. Variable domain in full (rest from reference TRBV7-9 and TRBJ1-4): DTGVSQNPRHKITKRGQNVTFRCDPISEHNRLYWYRQTLGQGPEFLTYFQNEAQLEKSRLLSDRFSAERPKGSFSTLEIQRTEQGDSAMYLCASSFGSIDEKLFFGSGTQLSVL.

The chain uses TRBV3-1 (or the pseudogene TRBV3-2) and TRBJ1-5; D is perhaps TRBD1 (5 bases). This CDR3 has 16 amino acids. Trimming shortened V by 3 bases and J by 1 base, and 13 bases separated the two germline ends. CDR1 LGHDT and CDR2 YNNKEL come from the germline V gene (reference sequence). The CDR3, as DNA: TGTGCCAGCAGCCATTCCAATGGGGGGAGCAATCAGCCCCAGCATTTT. Amino acid sequence: CASSHSNGGSNQPQHF.

The CDR3 region is CASSGQGVVTGELFF. The DNA for the CDR3 is TGTGCCAGCAGTGGACAGGGGGTAGTCACCGGGGAGCTGTTTTTT. The chain is built from TRBV2 and TRBJ2-2; 9 bases line up with TRBD1. Germline CDR1 and CDR2: SNHLY and FYNNEI. The V and J ends lost 4 bases and 4 bases, in that order; junction bases with no gene match: 4. There are 15 residues in the CDR3.